The entry that follows covers one T cell receptor beta chain sequence. This clone has only a few counts. Its binding antigen is unknown. Base quality data are lacking; no much larger clone is found one base away. After removal of 0 bases from V and 11 bases from J, the junction retains 9 bases not matched to a gene. From the germline V gene, CDR1 is SNHLY and CDR2 is FYNNEI. Taken from cysteine to phenylalanine, the CDR3 has 14 residues. CDR3 DNA only is kept here, 42 bases in frame from base 1. To prepare the library, the immunoSEQ multiplex PCR assay was applied. The multiplex PCR relied on a mix of 60 forward primers for TCR Vbeta segments and 13 reverse primers for TCR Jbeta segments. A multiplex PCR assay on genomic DNA amplified the CDR3 region of rearranged TCR beta genes. On the Illumina HiSeq System, the amplified TCR beta libraries were sequenced as 87-base-pair reads. Per the source publication's procedure: Across the 700 or so repertoires, a later analysis counted 60 million to 90 million unique TCR beta chains, about 10 million of which were shared by at least two donors. Raw reads were error-corrected and collapsed into unique sequences with a nearest-neighbor algorithm that merged closely related sequences to remove PCR and sequencing errors. V, D and J gene segments were assigned by aligning CDR3 sequences to IMGT reference sequences. For a sequence to be retained, a match of at least six nucleotides to both a V gene segment and a J gene segment was required. A rearrangement was called productive if the CDR3 had no stop codons and remained in frame with V and J, and every other rearrangement was called non-productive. Following IMGT convention, CDR3 was defined as the stretch from the second conserved V-encoded cysteine up to the conserved J-encoded phenylalanine. The earlier analysis of about 610 of the donors excluded any sequence lacking an unambiguous match to a single V gene segment. In an earlier analysis of more than 500 of the donors, a V segment was called functional when productive rearrangements were above 56.7%, and segregating when the standard deviation between donors exceeded 5%. A statistical classification framework was built to diagnose cytomegalovirus status from the catalog of TCR beta chain sequences. V and J gene assignment, in a later analysis, came from comparing TCR nucleotide sequences with IMGT/GENE-DB human TR gene sequences. Using the TCRdist pipeline, a later analysis assigned CDR3 sequences along with most-parsimonious VDJ recombination scenarios. In a later analysis, each TCR beta chain was defined by its CDR3 amino acid sequence together with its V-gene family, and reads without a unique V-gene family were excluded. To address suspected cross-contamination and a sequencing artifact, a later analysis removed some 620 highly shared, low-generation-probability nucleotide sequences. A later analysis calculated a clonal expansion index for each public chain from normalized within-repertoire ranks of inferred template counts. Generation probabilities in a later analysis came from a VDJ recombination model fitted to out-of-frame rearrangements, and those results were checked against IGoR. In a later analysis, TCR-TCR, TCR-HLA and TCR-CMV co-occurrence was scored with hypergeometric tests, and a repertoire-size bias correction was applied to TCR pairs. False discovery rates were estimated in a later analysis by permuting HLA or CMV assignments 20 times. In a later analysis, co-occurring TCRs were grouped with DBSCAN, and TCRdist sequence similarity was added when clustering was performed within HLA-allele-positive subsets. Repertoires with fewer than 30,000 or more than 120,000 public chains, plus five repertoires with anomalous nucleotide sharing, were excluded from co-occurrence clustering. TCRdb retrieved this table from immuneACCESS and kept in-frame rearrangements only. Not all clones are present; in checked studies, unresolved V genes account for under half, and no reason is known for the remainder. V and J calls plus clone size are reproduced from that table; the DNA served to infer D and trimming. Across this sample there are approximately 180,000 clones, with roughly an eighth seen only once. 7.5% to 10% of the sample is taken by the ten largest.

The cohort comprised around 690 healthy bone marrow donors. At the time of sampling, all cohort members were nominally healthy, though unrecorded immune exposures were likely present. The donor tested CMV seropositive and was one of the 289 seropositive cohort members. A peripheral blood sample was collected from each donor, and TCR beta sequencing was performed on peripheral blood mononuclear cells. Genomic DNA was extracted from the blood cell samples with the Qiagen DNeasy Blood Extraction Kit. This specimen comes from a study of cytomegalovirus exposure and HLA in healthy donors (dated by TCRdb to the late 2010s). About the full investigation: An earlier analysis of roughly 500 of the donors reported more than 250 Gb of sequence data and 100 million to 130 million unique TCR beta sequences from 150 million to 200 million T cells. An early release that covered more than 550 HLA-typed donors contained approximately 300 gigabases of sequencing data and about 93 million unique TCR sequences. Of the approximately 400 genotyped donors, 70% to 90% were placed in the genetic ancestry cluster associated with self-reported Caucasian donors. The study aimed to test whether cataloging public T cell receptors could reveal signatures of past pathogen exposure. The T cell repertoires of several hundred subjects were profiled by immunosequencing and related to cytomegalovirus serostatus. A separate validation cohort of 100 to 150 different subjects was used in addition to the approximately 610-subject first cohort. To predict cytomegalovirus infection status, the study combined high-throughput TCR immunosequencing, statistical association of individual TCRs with disease status, and machine learning. A later analysis re-examined previously published TCR beta repertoires from 600 to 700 donors and added high-resolution HLA genotyping to investigate patterns of TCR occurrence. Rather than drawing on any new phenotypic data, the later analysis identified candidate immune exposures from TCR beta sequences and the way those sequences occurred across donors. An earlier analysis of roughly 600 of the donors used high-throughput TCR beta sequencing to judge whether each TCR beta V gene segment behaved as functional or pseudogenic. Donor age, sex, ethnicity and CMV serostatus were compiled alongside the repertoire data. In a later genetic analysis, genome-wide SNP genotypes for about 55% of the roughly 670 donors were used, and that subset was treated as a discovery cohort. All discovery cohort repertoires had been generated on a single sequencing platform. HLA typing included class I and class II loci at four-digit resolution. The number of typed donors differed by locus: roughly 629-640 for A, B, C, DRB1 and DQB1; some 500 for DQA1; around 580 for DPA1; and some 470 for DPB1. Because of strong linkage in the cohort, roughly five DR-DQ haplotypes were treated as single units for association and clustering. Among about 370 genotyped donors of the cohort, an average of approximately 240,000 unique TCR beta nucleotide sequences was sequenced per donor, of which about 18% were non-productive.

Broad study findings and their caveats: An association between a missense DCLRE1C variant and V-gene and J-gene trimming of TCR beta chains was found in a later genetic analysis and replicated in an independent cohort. The 87-base-pair reads could not distinguish some IMGT-functional V segments, including TRBV6-2 and TRBV6-3, so those segments were excluded. According to a later analysis, parvovirus B19, influenza, CMV and Epstein-Barr virus appeared linked to several top co-occurrence clusters. Because some donors lacked HLA typing at each locus, the association tests relied only on the typed subset. Seventeen rarely observed V segments, including chromosome 9 orphons, were excluded from the earlier analysis of approximately 600 of the donors because counts were too low. According to a later analysis, TCR association rates differed among HLA loci, with DRB1 alleles showing the most associated TCRs and HLA-C alleles showing the fewest. A later analysis found that most CMV-associated TCR beta chains appeared HLA-restricted, with HLA associations seemingly driven largely by CMV exposure. Across donors, most TCR sequences were observed very rarely, whereas some public TCRs were present in many individuals. When HLA alleles, especially DR and DQ, strongly co-occurred, TCR associations were difficult to assign to individual alleles. A further reported finding was that TCR beta sequences accurately predicted the HLA-A and HLA-B alleles for most subjects in the first cohort. Sequencing depth was assumed to be roughly uniform across donors in the presence/absence analyses, though that assumption may not hold. According to a later genetic analysis, donors in an Asian-associated ancestry cluster had fewer N-insertions in productive TCRs than the roughly 700-donor mean. The classifier was reported to diagnose cytomegalovirus status with high specificity and sensitivity in both the original and validation cohorts. Correlated functional status among segregating V segments might reflect linkage disequilibrium, but an unknown experimental factor could not be ruled out. This cohort had only TCR beta chains sequenced, and the lack of alpha or paired-chain data limited which features could be detected. A cluster of highly shared sequence variants was judged likely to be a technical artifact of the sequencing pipeline. In vitro tests confirmed that three of the cytomegalovirus-associated TCR beta chains recognize cytomegalovirus antigens. In a later analysis, HLA-associated TCR beta chains showed more clonal expansion and lower generation probabilities than non-associated chains that were equally common. Immune exposure information for the cohort was limited to CMV serostatus. A total of 164 TCR beta chains were listed by the study as associated with cytomegalovirus. It was suggested by the authors that the approach could potentially be generalized to other disease states and immunological phenotypes. Specific HLA alleles were associated with 15,000 to 20,000 TCR beta sequences at a false discovery rate of 0.05 in a later analysis. Broadly in line with IMGT annotations, most TCR beta V segments showed up in productive rearrangements about 87% or about 30% of the time in an earlier analysis of roughly 590 of the donors.

Input material: PBMCs. The TCR was taken from a man in his fifties or sixties in good health and CMV-seropositive. The rearranged segments are TRBV2 and TRBJ1-1, and 7 bases in between align with TRBD1. The CDR3 protein sequence reads: CASSEASSARGAFF. The bases read TGTGCCAGCAGTGAAGCTTCATCGGCCAGGGGGGCTTTCTTT. Extended through the reference TRBV2 and TRBJ1-1 proteins, this CDR3 yields the full variable domain: EPEVTQTPSHQVTQMGQEVILRCVPISNHLYFYWYRQILGQKVEFLVSFYNNEISEKSEIFDDQFSVERPDGSNFTLKIRSTKLEDSAMYFCASSEASSARGAFFGQGTRLTVV.